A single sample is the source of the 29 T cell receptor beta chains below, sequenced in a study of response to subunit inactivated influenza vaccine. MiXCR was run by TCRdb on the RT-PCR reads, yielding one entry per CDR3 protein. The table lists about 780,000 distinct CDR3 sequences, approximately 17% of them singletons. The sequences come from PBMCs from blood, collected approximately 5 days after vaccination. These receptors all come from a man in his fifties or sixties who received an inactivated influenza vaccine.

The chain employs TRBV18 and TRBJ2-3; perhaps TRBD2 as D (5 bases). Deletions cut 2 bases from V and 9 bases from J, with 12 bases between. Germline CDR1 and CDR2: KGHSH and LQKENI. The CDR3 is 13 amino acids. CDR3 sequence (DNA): TGTGCCAGCTCACCAAGTTTGAGGGAAACGCAGTATTTT. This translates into CASSPSLRETQYF.

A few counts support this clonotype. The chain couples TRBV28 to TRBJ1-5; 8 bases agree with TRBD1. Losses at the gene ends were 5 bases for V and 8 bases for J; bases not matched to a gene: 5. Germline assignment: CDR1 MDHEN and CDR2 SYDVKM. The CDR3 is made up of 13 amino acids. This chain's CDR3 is CASSDRGLKPQHF. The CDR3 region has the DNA TGTGCCAGCAGTGACAGGGGTCTGAAGCCCCAGCATTTT.

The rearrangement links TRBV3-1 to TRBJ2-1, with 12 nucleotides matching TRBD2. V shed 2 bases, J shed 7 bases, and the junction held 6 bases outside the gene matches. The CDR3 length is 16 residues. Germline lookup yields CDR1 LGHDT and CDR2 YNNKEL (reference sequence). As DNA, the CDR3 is TGTGCCAGCAGCCAATTGGGGACTAGCGGGTTTAATGAGCAGTTCTTC. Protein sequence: CASSQLGTSGFNEQFF.

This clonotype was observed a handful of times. CDR3 amino acids: CATSDQDRVQYF. The CDR3, as DNA: TGTGCCACCAGTGATCAAGACAGGGTGCAGTACTTC. This chain joins TRBV24-1 and TRBJ2-7; 7 bases match TRBD1. This CDR3 is built from 12 residues. Germline V CDR1 and CDR2: KGHDR, SFDVKD. Germline trimming cut 3 bases from V and 9 bases from J; bases unmatched to any gene: 4.

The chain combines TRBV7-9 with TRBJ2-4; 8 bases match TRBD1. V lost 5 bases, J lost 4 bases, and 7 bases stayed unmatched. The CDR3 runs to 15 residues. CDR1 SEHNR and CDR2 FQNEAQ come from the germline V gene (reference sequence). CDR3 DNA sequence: TGTGCCAGCAGCACCGACAGGGGACCAAAAAACATTCAGTACTTC. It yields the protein CASSTDRGPKNIQYF.

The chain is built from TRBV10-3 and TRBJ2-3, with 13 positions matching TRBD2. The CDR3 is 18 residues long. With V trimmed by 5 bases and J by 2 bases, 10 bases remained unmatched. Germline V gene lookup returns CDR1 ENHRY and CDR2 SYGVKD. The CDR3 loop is CAISPGLAGALFTDTQYF. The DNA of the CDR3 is TGTGCCATCAGTCCCGGACTAGCGGGGGCCCTATTCACAGATACGCAGTATTTT.

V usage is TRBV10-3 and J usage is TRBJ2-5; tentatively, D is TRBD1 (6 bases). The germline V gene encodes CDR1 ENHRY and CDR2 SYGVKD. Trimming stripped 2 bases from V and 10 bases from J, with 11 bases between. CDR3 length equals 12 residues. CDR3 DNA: TGTGCCATCAGTGAGACTAACAGGGACCAGTACTTC. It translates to CAISETNRDQYF.

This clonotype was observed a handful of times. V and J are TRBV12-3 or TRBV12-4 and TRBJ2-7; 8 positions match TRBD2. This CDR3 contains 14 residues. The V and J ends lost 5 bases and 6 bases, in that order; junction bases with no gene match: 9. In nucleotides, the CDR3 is TGTGCCAGCAGTGGAACTAGCGGAACGGGCGAGCAGTACTTC. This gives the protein CASSGTSGTGEQYF.

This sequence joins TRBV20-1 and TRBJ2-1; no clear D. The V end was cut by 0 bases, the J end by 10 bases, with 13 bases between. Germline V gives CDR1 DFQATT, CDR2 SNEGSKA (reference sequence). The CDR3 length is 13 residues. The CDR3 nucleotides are TGCAGTGCTAGAGACCCAAGAATGCGGGAGCAGTTCTTC. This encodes CSARDPRMREQFF.

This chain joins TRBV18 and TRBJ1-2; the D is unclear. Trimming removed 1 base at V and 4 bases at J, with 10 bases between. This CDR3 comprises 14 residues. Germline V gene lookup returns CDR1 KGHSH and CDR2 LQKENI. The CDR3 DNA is TGTGCCAGCTCACCACAGGACCTGGCCTATGGCTACACCTTC. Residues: CASSPQDLAYGYTF.

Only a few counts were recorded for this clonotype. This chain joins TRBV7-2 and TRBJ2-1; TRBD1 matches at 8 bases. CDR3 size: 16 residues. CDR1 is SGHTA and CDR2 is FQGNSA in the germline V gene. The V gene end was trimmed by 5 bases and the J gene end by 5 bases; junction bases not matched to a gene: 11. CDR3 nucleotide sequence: TGTGCCAGCAGCGTTTGGGCAGGGGGCGAGAACAATGAGCAGTTCTTC. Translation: CASSVWAGGENNEQFF.

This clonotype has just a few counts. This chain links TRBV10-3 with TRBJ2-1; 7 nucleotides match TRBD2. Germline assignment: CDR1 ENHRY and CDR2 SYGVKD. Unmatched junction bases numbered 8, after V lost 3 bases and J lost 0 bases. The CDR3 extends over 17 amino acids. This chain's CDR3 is CAISEMASGSSYNEQFF. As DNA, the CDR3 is TGTGCCATCAGTGAAATGGCTAGCGGAAGCTCCTACAATGAGCAGTTCTTC.

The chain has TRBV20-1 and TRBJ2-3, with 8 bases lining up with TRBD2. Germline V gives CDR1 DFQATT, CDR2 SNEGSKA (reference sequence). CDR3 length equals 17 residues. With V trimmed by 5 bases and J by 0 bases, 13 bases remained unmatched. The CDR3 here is CSARQTVAGPSTDTQYF. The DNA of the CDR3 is TGCAGTGCTCGCCAAACTGTAGCGGGACCTAGCACAGATACGCAGTATTTT.

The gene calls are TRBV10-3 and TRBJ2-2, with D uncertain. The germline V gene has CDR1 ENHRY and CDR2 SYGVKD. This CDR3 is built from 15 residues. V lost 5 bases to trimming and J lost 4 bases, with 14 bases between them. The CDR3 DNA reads TGTGCCATCAGTTATGGCCAGGCAAGCACCGGGGAGCTGTTTTTT. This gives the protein CAISYGQASTGELFF.

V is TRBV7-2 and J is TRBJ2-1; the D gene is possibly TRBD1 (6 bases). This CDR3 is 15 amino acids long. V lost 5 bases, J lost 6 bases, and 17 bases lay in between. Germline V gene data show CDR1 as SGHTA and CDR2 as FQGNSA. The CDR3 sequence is CASSGDGQFFNEQFF. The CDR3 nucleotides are TGTGCCAGCAGCGGAGACGGACAGTTTTTCAATGAGCAGTTCTTC. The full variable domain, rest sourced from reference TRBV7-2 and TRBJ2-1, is GAGVSQSPSNKVTEKGKDVELRCDPISGHTALYWYRQSLGQGLEFLIYFQGNSAPDKSGLPSDRFSAERTGGSVSTLTIQRTQQEDSAVYLCASSGDGQFFNEQFFGPGTRLTVL.

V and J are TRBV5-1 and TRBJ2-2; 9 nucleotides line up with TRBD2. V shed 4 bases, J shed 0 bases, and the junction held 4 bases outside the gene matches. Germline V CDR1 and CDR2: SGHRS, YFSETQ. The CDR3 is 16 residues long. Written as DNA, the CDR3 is TGCGCCAGCAGCGGTAGCGGGAGATCGAACACCGGGGAGCTGTTTTTT. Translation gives CASSGSGRSNTGELFF.

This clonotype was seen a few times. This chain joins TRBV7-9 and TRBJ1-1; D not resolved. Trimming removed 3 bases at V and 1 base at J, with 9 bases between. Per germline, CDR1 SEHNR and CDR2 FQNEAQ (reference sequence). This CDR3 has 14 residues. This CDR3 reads CASSFWTPNTEAFF. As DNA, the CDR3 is TGTGCCAGCAGCTTCTGGACGCCGAACACTGAAGCTTTCTTT.

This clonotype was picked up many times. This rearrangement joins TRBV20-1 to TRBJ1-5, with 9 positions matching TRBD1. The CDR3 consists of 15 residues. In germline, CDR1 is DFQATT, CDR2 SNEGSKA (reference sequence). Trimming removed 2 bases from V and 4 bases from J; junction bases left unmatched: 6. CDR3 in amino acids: CSARIGQGPNQPQHF. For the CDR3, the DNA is TGCAGTGCTAGAATCGGACAGGGGCCTAATCAGCCCCAGCATTTT.

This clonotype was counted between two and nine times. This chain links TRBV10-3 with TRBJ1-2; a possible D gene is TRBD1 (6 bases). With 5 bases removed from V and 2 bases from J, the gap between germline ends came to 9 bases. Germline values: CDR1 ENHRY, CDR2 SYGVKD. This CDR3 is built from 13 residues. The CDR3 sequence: CAISRTDNYGYTF. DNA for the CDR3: TGTGCCATCAGTAGGACAGACAACTATGGCTACACCTTC.

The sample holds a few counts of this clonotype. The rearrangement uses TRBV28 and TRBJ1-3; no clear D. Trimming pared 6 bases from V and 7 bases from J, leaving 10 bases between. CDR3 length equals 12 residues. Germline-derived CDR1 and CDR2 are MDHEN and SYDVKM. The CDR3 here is CASSRWSNTIYF. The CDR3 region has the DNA TGTGCCAGCAGCCGTTGGAGCAACACCATATATTTT.

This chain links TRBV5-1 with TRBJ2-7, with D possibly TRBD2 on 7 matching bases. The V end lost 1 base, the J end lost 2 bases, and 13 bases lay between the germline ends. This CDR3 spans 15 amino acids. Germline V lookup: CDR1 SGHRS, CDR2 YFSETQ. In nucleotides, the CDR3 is TGCGCCAGCAGCTTGCATAACGGGGGGCCCTACGAGCAGTACTTC. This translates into CASSLHNGGPYEQYF.

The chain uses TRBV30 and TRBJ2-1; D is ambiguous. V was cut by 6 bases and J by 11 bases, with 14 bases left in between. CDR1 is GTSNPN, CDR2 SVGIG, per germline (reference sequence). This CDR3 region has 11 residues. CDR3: CACSLSRQQFF. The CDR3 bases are TGTGCCTGTAGCCTGAGCCGACAGCAGTTCTTC.

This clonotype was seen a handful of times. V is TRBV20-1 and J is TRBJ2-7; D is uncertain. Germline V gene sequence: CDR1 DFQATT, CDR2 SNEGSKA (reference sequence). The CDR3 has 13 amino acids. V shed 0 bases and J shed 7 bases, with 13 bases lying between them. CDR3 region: CSARDEIGWEQYF. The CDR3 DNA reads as TGCAGTGCTAGAGATGAAATAGGGTGGGAGCAGTACTTC.

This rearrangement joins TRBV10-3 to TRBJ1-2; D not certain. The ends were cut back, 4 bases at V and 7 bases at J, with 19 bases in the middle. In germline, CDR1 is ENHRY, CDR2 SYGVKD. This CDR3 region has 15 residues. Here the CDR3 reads CAISAGVSRGGGYTF. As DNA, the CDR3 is TGTGCCATCAGTGCAGGCGTCTCCCGGGGAGGTGGCTACACCTTC.

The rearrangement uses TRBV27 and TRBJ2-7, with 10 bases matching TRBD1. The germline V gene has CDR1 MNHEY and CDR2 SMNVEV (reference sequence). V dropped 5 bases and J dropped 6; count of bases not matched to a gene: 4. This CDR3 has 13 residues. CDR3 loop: CASSAGTGVEQYF. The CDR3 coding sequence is TGTGCCAGCAGTGCCGGGACAGGGGTCGAGCAGTACTTC.

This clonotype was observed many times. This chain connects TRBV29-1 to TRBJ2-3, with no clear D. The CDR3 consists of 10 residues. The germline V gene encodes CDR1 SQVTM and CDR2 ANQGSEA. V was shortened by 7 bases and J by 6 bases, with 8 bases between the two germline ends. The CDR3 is CSAHWDTQYF. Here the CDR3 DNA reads TGCAGCGCCCATTGGGATACGCAGTATTTT.

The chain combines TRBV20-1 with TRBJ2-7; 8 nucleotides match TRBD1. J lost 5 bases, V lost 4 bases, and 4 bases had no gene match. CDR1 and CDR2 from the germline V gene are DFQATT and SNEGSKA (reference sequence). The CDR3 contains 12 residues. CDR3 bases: TGCAGTGCTACCGGACAGGGCCACGAGCAGTACTTC. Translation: CSATGQGHEQYF.

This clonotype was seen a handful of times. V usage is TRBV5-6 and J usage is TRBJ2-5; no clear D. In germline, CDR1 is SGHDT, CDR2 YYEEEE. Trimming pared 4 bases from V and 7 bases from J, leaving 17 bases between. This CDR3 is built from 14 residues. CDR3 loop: CASSDRVTLGTQYF. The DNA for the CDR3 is TGTGCCAGCAGCGACCGGGTTACACTCGGGACCCAGTACTTC. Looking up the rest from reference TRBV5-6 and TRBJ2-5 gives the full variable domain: DAGVTQSPTHLIKTRGQQVTLRCSPKSGHDTVSWYQQALGQGPQFIFQYYEEEERQRGNFPDRFSGHQFPNYSSELNVNALLLGDSALYLCASSDRVTLGTQYFGPGTRLLVL.

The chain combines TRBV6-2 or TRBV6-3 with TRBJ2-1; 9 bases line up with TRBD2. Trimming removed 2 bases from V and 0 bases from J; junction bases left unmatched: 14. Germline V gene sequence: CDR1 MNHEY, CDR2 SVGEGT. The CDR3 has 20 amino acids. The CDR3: CASSYLGLGLAGTSYNEQFF. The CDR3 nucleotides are TGTGCCAGCAGTTACCTGGGTTTGGGGCTAGCGGGGACCTCCTACAATGAGCAGTTCTTC.